The entry that follows covers one T cell receptor (beta chain) sequence. Its recognized antigen is unknown. No qualities accompany the bases; no much larger clone lies one base away. The data originate from a study of T cells after posttransplantation cyclophosphamide listed by TCRdb under 2016. Broadly, across the study: T cell repertoire reconstitution was tracked by TRB sequencing after myeloablative bone marrow transplantation in which posttransplantation cyclophosphamide was used as GVHD prophylaxis. Samples from about 32 PTCy-treated patients and 15 to 20 related bone marrow donors of those patients were subjected to antigen receptor sequencing. TRB sequencing was performed on blood from all 35 or so PTCy patients with 1-year posttransplant specimens. Up to roughly 3 additional blood samples from 2 to 5.2 years after transplant were also TRB-sequenced in 3 patients, as was pretransplant blood from several patients. Because TRA and TRB clonality were tightly correlated in 8 or 9 samples, subsequent TCR analyses were focused on TRB only. Public TRB sequences were checked against a database of over 3,500 sequences associated with responses to pathogens, tumor antigens, self-antigens and alloantigens.

Genomic DNA was used for TRB sequencing, which was performed with the immunoSEQ assay at survey resolution or with the hsTCRB kit. Per the original workflow: The immunoSEQ software was used for initial read processing, and the LymphoSeq R package was used for repertoire analyses. For each TRB dataset, clonality was calculated as 1 minus normalized Shannon entropy, and the Gini coefficient was computed as well. Phenotypes of unsorted samples were inferred by mapping TRB sequences from sorted subsets of the recipient or donor onto the same recipient's unsorted samples. TCRdb obtained this table from immuneACCESS and retained in-frame rearrangements with V and J assigned. These tables miss some clones; where compared with another copy, unresolved V genes account for less than half of the shortfall, and the remainder is unexplained. That table supplies the V and J calls and clone size; D and trimming were determined from the DNA. Within this sample are around 17,000 clones, with about 91% of them counted one time only. Together, the top ten hold around 0.53% of the sample.

General conclusions and limits of the study: At 1-2 months, donor-recipient similarity was low but rose over the first year, and the later blood repertoires were often dominated by donor CD8+ memory clones. Across over 40 patients, TRB clonality was highly associated with recipient CMV seropositivity and CMV reactivation, and diversity in PTCy patients was similar to diversity in CNI/methotrexate controls. The TRB repertoires of T cells infiltrating skin or the GI tract showed only limited overlap with the TRB repertoires found in blood.

The germline V gene encodes CDR1 MDHEN and CDR2 SYDVKM. At the junction V is shortened by 3 bases and J by 5 bases, with 14 bases in between. The CDR3, cysteine through phenylalanine, is 14 amino acids long. CDR3 DNA only is kept here, 42 bases in frame from base 1. Explained via the paper, the treatment or condition label denotes: high-dose cyclophosphamide on days +3 and +4 as single-agent GVHD prophylaxis. For conditioning, the PTCy patients got busulfan and fludarabine, then a related or unrelated marrow graft, followed by cyclophosphamide on days +3 and +4. PTCy-treated patients came from a prospective multi-institutional clinical trial. Peripheral blood and bone marrow mononuclear cells were isolated by Ficoll-Hypaque density centrifugation and cryopreserved. Sorting of CD4+ and CD8+ T cells, including naive and memory subsets, was performed by FACS on a FACSAria II.

The chain was built from TRBV28 and TRBJ2-7; possibly the D gene is TRBD2, per 7 matching bases. This specimen consisted of CD4+ T cells sorted from blood, obtained after allogeneic stem cell transplant with posttransplant cyclophosphamide. The receptor comes from a male patient in his sixties who received an allogeneic stem cell transplant from a related donor and was CMV-positive. Because of the transplant, the T cells may be the graft donor's rather than the patient's own. The CDR3 corresponds to CASSFGGARNEQYF. Here is the DNA: TGTGCCAGCAGTTTTGGGGGGGCGCGTAACGAGCAGTACTTC.